This T cell receptor beta chain was found in a study of shared clonotypes between healthy human individuals. Broader study findings: Unshared clonotypes carried lower generation probabilities than those common to all four donors.

The protocol was immunoSEQ multiplex PCR, while the TCRdb copy is restricted to in-frame clones and leaves out a portion. The sample lists 950,000 to 1,100,000 clones, 78% occurring once. The junction had 6 bases not matched to a gene; V was cut back by 4 bases and J by 10 bases. CDR1 and CDR2 from the germline V gene are SGHDN and FVKESK. This CDR3 region has 12 residues. Nashville, Tennessee was home to all donors, who were Caucasian adults. Partitioning of CD4+ cells yielded a CD45RA+ naive subset and a CD45RA-negative memory subset. As for this clone: What it binds is not known.

This chain links TRBV14 with TRBJ2-7; 8 bases align to TRBD1. The receptor comes from a man aged 18-30 years in good health. Some clones in this sample may be carry-over from other donors' samples. Specimen: memory CD4+ T cells from PBMCs. Subset: CD45RA-negative fraction. Written as DNA, the CDR3 is TGTGCCAGCAGCCGAGACAGGGGCGTTCAGTACTTC. Translation gives CASSRDRGVQYF.